This T cell receptor beta chain emerged from a study of early T cells in non-severe SARS-CoV-2 infection. About the research overall: Chains stayed unpaired after sequencing of bulk RNA from unsorted whole blood.

At least ten counts were recorded for this clonotype. Individual cDNA molecules received unique molecular identifiers. TCRdb re-analysed the 5' RACE reads in MiXCR, keeping a single row per CDR3 protein. The repertoire holds approximately 77,000 distinct CDR3 sequences, with 10% to 15% as singletons. Trimming removed 4 bases from V and 5 bases from J; junction bases left unmatched: 6. This CDR3 is built from 14 residues. The chain carries TRBV12-3 or TRBV12-4 and TRBJ2-7; 9 nucleotides match TRBD1. The clonotype originates from an adult who was a healthcare worker with PCR-confirmed SARS-CoV-2 infection or an uninfected control (not recorded which). The sequencing sample was made of whole blood. The chain's CDR3 is CASSSRQGDNEQYF. The DNA for the CDR3 is TGTGCCAGCAGTTCGCGACAGGGGGATAACGAGCAGTACTTC.